The sequence of this TCR beta chain was determined in a study of shared clonotypes between healthy human individuals. This table comes from immunoSEQ multiplex PCR, and its TCRdb copy is limited to in-frame clones, with some not included. The profile shows under 2,500,000 clones, under 97% of them singletons. The CDR3 is made up of 13 amino acids. The V and J ends lost 1 base and 5 bases, in that order; junction bases with no gene match: 3. CDR1 is GTSNPN and CDR2 is SVGIG in the germline V gene (reference sequence). The chain links TRBV30 to TRBJ2-3, with 7 bases lining up with TRBD2. The sample consisted of naive CD4+ T cells sorted from blood. The subset here: CD45RA+ positively selected. This sequence was found in a man in his late teens or twenties in good health. The CDR3 coding sequence is TGTGCCTGGAGTGGTTGGGGGGGAGATACGCAGTATTTT. Its translation is CAWSGWGGDTQYF.